Below are 23 T cell receptor beta chains sequenced from a single sample in a study of regulatory and conventional T cells in RAG deficiency. The table came from immunoSEQ multiplex PCR; TCRdb's copy has only in-frame clones and leaves some out. The data contain roughly 35,000 clones, about 88% of them singletons. This sample was also put to use in a study of regulatory T cells. That paper adds: The PCR used 52 TRBV and 13 TRBJ primers.

Sequencing used CD8+ T cells sorted from blood. The receptors stem from a human donor in good health.

This sequence joins TRBV13 and TRBJ1-2; no clear D. Trimming removed 2 bases at V and 7 bases at J, with 14 bases between. Germline assignment: CDR1 PRHDT and CDR2 FYEKMQ (reference sequence). This CDR3 region has 14 residues. CDR3 in DNA: TGTGCCAGCAGCTTAAAGGGTCTCGGTAGTGGCTACACCTTC. Translated, it gives CASSLKGLGSGYTF.

The chain carries TRBV15 and TRBJ2-5; TRBD1 matches 11 bases. This CDR3 has 16 amino acids. The V segment lost 1 base and the J segment 3 bases; nucleotides outside the gene matches: 4. The germline gives CDR1 LNHNV, CDR2 YYDKDF (reference sequence). The DNA of the CDR3 is TGTGCCACCAGCAGAGGAGGACAGGGGGCAAAAGAGACCCAGTACTTC. This sequence encodes CATSRGGQGAKETQYF.

The CDR3 DNA sequence: TGTGCCAGCAGCCAATGGGTGGGACTAGCGGACAATGAGCAGTTCTTC. Translation gives CASSQWVGLADNEQFF. The chain employs TRBV5-6 and TRBJ2-1, with 11 bases identical to TRBD2. The J segment lost 5 bases and the V segment lost 4 bases, leaving 8 bases of the junction unmatched. CDR3 length: 16 residues. CDR1 is SGHDT and CDR2 is YYEEEE in the germline V gene.

V and J are TRBV9 and TRBJ2-3; D might be TRBD1 (5 bases). Germline-derived CDR1 and CDR2 are SGDLS and YYNGEE. Trimming removed 2 bases from V and 4 bases from J, with 8 bases in between. The CDR3 extends over 13 amino acids. The CDR3 loop reads CASSVQGSDTQYF. The CDR3 DNA reads as TGTGCCAGCAGCGTTCAGGGCTCAGATACGCAGTATTTT. The full variable domain, completed using reference TRBV9 and TRBJ2-3, is DSGVTQTPKHLITATGQRVTLRCSPRSGDLSVYWYQQSLDQGLQFLIQYYNGEERAKGNILERFSAQQFPDLHSELNLSSLELGDSALYFCASSVQGSDTQYFGPGTRLTVL.

This clone was picked up a small number of times. The chain is built from TRBV25-1 and TRBJ1-6, with D uncertain. Germline-derived CDR1 and CDR2 are MGHDK and SYGVNS. Trimming pared 8 bases from V and 0 bases from J, leaving 5 bases between. The CDR3 is made up of 13 amino acids. The CDR3 DNA is TGTGCCAGCGGGAGCTCCTATAATTCACCCCTCCACTTT. The encoded protein is CASGSSYNSPLHF.

This chain joins TRBV7-8 and TRBJ2-1, with 10 bases that match TRBD2. The CDR3 loop spans 17 amino acids. The ends lost 4 bases at V and 3 bases at J; junction bases unmatched: 9. From germline, CDR1 is SGHVS and CDR2 FQNEAQ. The CDR3 DNA is TGTGCCAGCAGCTCCCACAGCGGGAGGGCCAACTACAATGAGCAGTTCTTC. It yields the protein CASSSHSGRANYNEQFF.

This clone is termed medium-sized. The chain carries TRBV19 and TRBJ1-6; D perhaps matches TRBD1 (5 bases). The germline V and J ends were trimmed by 2 bases and 7 bases, with 6 bases remaining between them. Germline CDR1 reads LNHDA; CDR2 reads SQIVND (reference sequence). The CDR3 loop spans 13 amino acids. The CDR3 bases are TGTGCCAGTAGTATATGGGGGAATTCACCCCTCCACTTT. It is translated as CASSIWGNSPLHF.

The chain carries TRBV7-2 and TRBJ2-7, with D tentatively TRBD2 (6 bases). Trimming cost V 3 bases and J 0 bases, with 15 bases left between them. CDR1 is SGHTA and CDR2 is FQGNSA in the germline V gene. CDR3 size: 16 residues. The CDR3 region has the DNA TGTGCCAGCAGCTTGGACCGGGACTCCAGCTCCTACGAGCAGTACTTC. It specifies CASSLDRDSSSYEQYF.

The chain couples TRBV7-9 to TRBJ2-7; the D is unclear. This CDR3 comprises 14 residues. Germline V gene data show CDR1 as SEHNR and CDR2 as FQNEAQ (reference sequence). Trimming took off 5 bases at V and 7 bases at J, with 18 bases between the two ends. The CDR3 coding sequence is TGTGCCAGCAGCCTACACGCGCTCCCGAAAGAGCAGTACTTC. Its translation is CASSLHALPKEQYF.

Concerning this clone: At the DNA level, this CDR3 is encoded by other sequences in the same sample as well. The V call is TRBV30, the J call TRBJ2-7, with D tentatively TRBD1 (5 bases). Per germline, CDR1 GTSNPN and CDR2 SVGIG (reference sequence). CDR3 length: 13 amino acids. CDR3 DNA sequence: TGTGCTTGTGGTAGGGGTAGCTCCTACGAGCAGTACTTC. Its translation: CACGRGSSYEQYF.

A note on this clone: One end of the junction is discordant with germline, which a read error may explain. J is TRBJ1-1 and V is TRBV5-3, with 8 bases fitting TRBD1. TRBV5-3 is reported as an ORF; its role is uncertain. This CDR3 comprises 12 residues. The CDR3 coding sequence is TGTGCCAGCAGCTTGGGACAGGCGGAAGCTTTCTTT. Translation gives CASSLGQAEAFF.

The chain employs TRBV27 and TRBJ1-6; the D is unclear. Per germline, CDR1 MNHEY and CDR2 SMNVEV (reference sequence). The ends were cut back, 6 bases at V and 8 bases at J, with 8 bases in the middle. CDR3 size: 12 residues. CDR3 sequence: CASRNGYSPLHF. DNA of the CDR3: TGTGCCAGCAGAAATGGTTATTCACCCCTCCACTTT.

This chain connects TRBV7-9 to TRBJ2-7; 9 nucleotides match TRBD2. CDR1 and CDR2 from the germline V gene are SEHNR and FQNEAQ (reference sequence). The CDR3 sequence is 15 residues long. With V trimmed by 5 bases and J by 4 bases, 9 bases remained unmatched. The DNA of the CDR3 is TGTGCCAGCAGCCCAAGCGGGAGGATGATTTACGAGCAGTACTTC. Translated, it gives CASSPSGRMIYEQYF.

V and J are TRBV4-2 and TRBJ2-7; D perhaps matches TRBD2 (5 bases). This CDR3 region has 16 residues. The germline V gene encodes CDR1 LGHNA and CDR2 YNFKEQ. V lost 1 base, J lost 0 bases, and 13 bases lay in between. As DNA, the CDR3 is TGTGCCAGCAGCCAAGCTGCCAGCGAGGGCTCCTACGAGCAGTACTTC. It encodes CASSQAASEGSYEQYF.

J is TRBJ1-1 and V is TRBV5-1; possible D gene TRBD1, 6 bases. V shed 2 bases and J shed 0 bases, with 8 bases lying between them. The CDR3 sequence is 14 residues long. Germline CDR1 is SGHRS and CDR2 is YFSETQ. DNA of the CDR3: TGCGCCAGCAGCTTAGGGGGACTGAACACTGAAGCTTTCTTT. Its translation is CASSLGGLNTEAFF.

This CDR3 is CASSLWPLTGLLQLVIMNTEAFF. Written as DNA, the CDR3 is TGTGCCAGCAGTTTATGGCCTTTAACAGGGTTACTTCAACTCGTAATCATGAACACTGAAGCTTTCTTT. The V call is TRBV28, the J call TRBJ1-1, with D tentatively TRBD1 (6 bases). V was pared by 0 bases and J by 0 bases, with 32 bases between. CDR1 MDHEN and CDR2 SYDVKM come from the germline V gene. This CDR3 spans 23 amino acids.

The rearrangement links TRBV4-1 to TRBJ1-6, with D possibly being TRBD1 (5 bases). The germline V gene has CDR1 MGHRA and CDR2 YSYEKL. The CDR3 sequence is 14 residues long. V dropped 8 bases and J dropped 9 bases, with 17 bases sitting between them. As DNA, the CDR3 is TGCGCCAGCGGCGGTCAGGGACTATTTTCACCCCTCCACTTT. This translates into CASGGQGLFSPLHF.

The chain employs TRBV16 and TRBJ2-7; maybe TRBD2 (6 bases). V lost 1 base to trimming and J lost 3 bases, with 10 bases between them. Germline CDR1 is KGHSY and CDR2 is FQNENV. The CDR3 spans 14 residues. CDR3 bases: TGTGCCAGCAGCCAATATGGGGGGAGCTACGAGCAGTACTTC. Its protein is CASSQYGGSYEQYF.

The CDR3: CASTPLGWNTEAFF. The CDR3 nucleotides read TGTGCCAGCACCCCTTTAGGATGGAACACTGAAGCTTTCTTT. The chain links TRBV27 to TRBJ1-1; D gene unclear. The V end was cut by 7 bases, the J end by 1 base, with 13 bases between. CDR3 size: 14 residues. Germline assignment: CDR1 MNHEY and CDR2 SMNVEV (reference sequence).

The gene calls are TRBV11-2 and TRBJ2-3, with 8 bases lining up with TRBD1. The germline V gene encodes CDR1 SGHAT and CDR2 FQNNGV. There are 15 residues in the CDR3. V trimming: 1 base; J trimming: 2 bases; junction bases outside the gene matches: 2. The chain's CDR3 is CASSLVQGATDTQYF. The CDR3 nucleotides are TGTGCCAGCAGCTTAGTTCAGGGGGCCACAGATACGCAGTATTTT.

V is TRBV5-1 and J is TRBJ2-5; no clear D. The CDR3 totals 13 residues. The germline V and J ends were trimmed by 0 bases and 3 bases, with 6 bases remaining between them. CDR1 is SGHRS, CDR2 YFSETQ, per germline. CDR3 region: CASSLVGKETQYF. In nucleotides, the CDR3 is TGCGCCAGCAGCTTGGTGGGCAAAGAGACCCAGTACTTC.

V usage is TRBV5-6 and J usage is TRBJ1-1; the D gene is possibly TRBD1 (6 bases). Germline V lookup: CDR1 SGHDT, CDR2 YYEEEE. This CDR3 comprises 15 residues. Trimming removed 0 bases from V and 3 bases from J, with 12 bases in between. CDR3: CASSLGGGLDTEAFF. The CDR3 region has the DNA TGTGCCAGCAGCTTGGGCGGGGGCTTAGACACTGAAGCTTTCTTT.

The gene calls are TRBV27 and TRBJ2-3, with 7 bases matching TRBD1. Germline V gene sequence: CDR1 MNHEY, CDR2 SMNVEV (reference sequence). This CDR3 spans 14 amino acids. V lost 6 bases, J lost 5 bases, and 8 bases stayed unmatched. The DNA of the CDR3 is TGTGCCAGCAGACCGACAGGGTTTGGAGATACGCAGTATTTT. Translating gives CASRPTGFGDTQYF.